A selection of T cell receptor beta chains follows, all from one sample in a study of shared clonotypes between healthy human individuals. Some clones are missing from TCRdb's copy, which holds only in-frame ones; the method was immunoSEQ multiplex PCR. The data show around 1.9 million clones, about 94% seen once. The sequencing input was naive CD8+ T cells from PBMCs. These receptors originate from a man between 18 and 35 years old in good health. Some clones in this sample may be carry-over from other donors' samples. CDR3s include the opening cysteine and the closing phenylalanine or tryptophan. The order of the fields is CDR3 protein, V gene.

CDR3: CASSSAPLGGPGTEAFF
V: TRBV27

CDR3: CASSAKTSGDYTGELFF
V: TRBV9

CDR3: CASSSQVRGLTYEQYF
V: TRBV19

CDR3: CASSSTSGRKRNEQFF
V: TRBV11-2

CDR3: CASSTGLAGVVWEQFF
V: TRBV7-3

CDR3: CASSEADRAYEKLFF
V: TRBV6-1

CDR3: CASSRLAGGSHNEQFF
V: TRBV7-6

CDR3: CASSHKENTEAFF
V: TRBV7-9

CDR3: CAGDTIYF
V: TRBV21-1

CDR3: CASSTGTGEDTQYF
V: TRBV9

CDR3: CASSTPEGRAQHF
V: TRBV19

CDR3: CASSLDPIPPLGEQFF
V: TRBV7-6

CDR3: CASSQGRQGPLSGYTF
V: TRBV4-3

CDR3: CASSLKVAGKNTEAFF
V: TRBV27

CDR3: CASGFQGARLF
V: TRBV2

CDR3: CASSQLAGVSTDTQYF
V: TRBV14

CDR3: CASSSQETQYF
V: TRBV7-9

CDR3: CASSTNVEGADYGYTF
V: TRBV19

CDR3: CASRVPGQGTYEQYF
V: TRBV10-2

CDR3: CASRPSKREITDTQYF
V: TRBV10-2

CDR3: CASSQPYRGFVTEAFF
V: TRBV4-1

CDR3: CASSLRGLREKLFF
V: TRBV28

CDR3: CASSLVLLAGYNEQFF
V: TRBV11-2

CDR3: CASSLSGDLSTEAFF
V: TRBV28

CDR3: CASSLGGTYEQYF
V: TRBV28

CDR3: CASRTQGWEQYF
V: TRBV27

CDR3: CASSPPGTATMNTEAFF
V: TRBV28

CDR3: CASSFILSSDTQYF
V: TRBV27